This is a list of T cell receptor beta chains from one sample in a study of a mutant IDH1 vaccine in newly diagnosed glioma. Assay: immunoSEQ multiplex PCR; the TCRdb copy retains only in-frame clones and omits some. Of about 72,000 clones in the sample, 84% are singletons; the top ten hold approximately 12%. Their cognate antigens are unknown. The sequences come from PBMCs, collected from a glioma patient whose treatment included an IDH1 peptide vaccine. These TCRs come from a man between 18 and 35 years old with glioma. The CDR3 runs from the conserved cysteine through the conserved F or W. A D gene is named only where the DNA matches it firmly. Size tells how often a clone was seen (once, few, many) or the class of an expanded clone, and some rows leave it out.

CDR3nt: TGTGCCAGCAGGACAGGGTCAGGGAGAACTGAAGCTTTCTTT
CDR3aa: CASRTGSGRTEAFF
v_gene: TRBV5-6
d_gene: TRBD1
j_gene: TRBJ1-1
abundance: -

CDR3nt: TGTGCCAGCAGAGACAGGGTTGGAAACACCATATATTTT
CDR3aa: CASRDRVGNTIYF
v_gene: TRBV6-6
d_gene: TRBD1
j_gene: TRBJ1-3
abundance: -

CDR3nt: TGTGCCAGCAGTCCCTCGCGTAGCGGGACCTCCTACGAGCAGTACTTC
CDR3aa: CASSPSRSGTSYEQYF
v_gene: TRBV28
d_gene: TRBD2
j_gene: TRBJ2-7
abundance: -

CDR3nt: TGTGCCAGCAGTGGGGCAGGGGGCATAATTAACTATGGCTACACCTTC
CDR3aa: CASSGAGGIINYGYTF
v_gene: TRBV2
d_gene: TRBD1
j_gene: TRBJ1-2
abundance: few

CDR3nt: TGTGCCAGCAGACGGGTCGCCGGGGAGCTGTTTTTT
CDR3aa: CASRRVAGELFF
v_gene: TRBV6-5
d_gene: -
j_gene: TRBJ2-2
abundance: -

CDR3nt: TGTGCCAGCAGCTTCGGGCTGTATAATTCACCCCTCCACTTT
CDR3aa: CASSFGLYNSPLHF
v_gene: TRBV11-2
d_gene: -
j_gene: TRBJ1-6
abundance: -

CDR3nt: TGTGCCAGCAGCCCATTGGGGGTAGGAAATAACTATGGCTACACCTTC
CDR3aa: CASSPLGVGNNYGYTF
v_gene: TRBV7-2
d_gene: -
j_gene: TRBJ1-2
abundance: -

CDR3nt: TGTGCCAGCAGTTTCCAGGGTGACACCGGGGAGCTGTTTTTT
CDR3aa: CASSFQGDTGELFF
v_gene: TRBV27
d_gene: -
j_gene: TRBJ2-2
abundance: few

CDR3nt: TGTGCCAGCCGAAGGATAGGCGAAGCCTACGAGCAGTACTTC
CDR3aa: CASRRIGEAYEQYF
v_gene: TRBV2
d_gene: -
j_gene: TRBJ2-7
abundance: once

CDR3nt: TGTGCCAGCAGCCCCGAGGGAGGACAGGGCCTCTACGAGCAGTACTTC
CDR3aa: CASSPEGGQGLYEQYF
v_gene: TRBV7-8
d_gene: TRBD1
j_gene: TRBJ2-7
abundance: -

CDR3nt: TGCGCCAGCAGCGAGGGGAGTGGCCTCAATCAGCCCCAGCATTTT
CDR3aa: CASSEGSGLNQPQHF
v_gene: TRBV5-1
d_gene: -
j_gene: TRBJ1-5
abundance: few

CDR3nt: TGTGCCAGCAGCAACAGGGGGGCCACTGAAGCTTTCTTT
CDR3aa: CASSNRGATEAFF
v_gene: TRBV11-3
d_gene: TRBD1
j_gene: TRBJ1-1
abundance: few

CDR3nt: TGTGCCAGCAGCTTTTCAGCCGGGTACGAGACGAGGGAGCAGTACTTC
CDR3aa: CASSFSAGYETREQYF
v_gene: TRBV5-6
d_gene: -
j_gene: TRBJ2-7
abundance: -

CDR3nt: TGCGCCAGCAGCCCCAACAGGGGAGGTCAGCCCCAGCATTTT
CDR3aa: CASSPNRGGQPQHF
v_gene: TRBV5-1
d_gene: TRBD1
j_gene: TRBJ1-5
abundance: -

CDR3nt: TGTGCCAGCTTTAACACGGGAGGAGATACGCAGTATTTT
CDR3aa: CASFNTGGDTQYF
v_gene: TRBV27
d_gene: TRBD2
j_gene: TRBJ2-3
abundance: -

CDR3nt: TGTGCCAGCAGTGAAACAGGGGATCAGCCCCAGCATTTT
CDR3aa: CASSETGDQPQHF
v_gene: TRBV25-1
d_gene: TRBD1
j_gene: TRBJ1-5
abundance: few

CDR3nt: TGTGCCAGCAGCTTGATAGCGGTGAACTCCTACAATGAGCAGTTCTTC
CDR3aa: CASSLIAVNSYNEQFF
v_gene: TRBV7-3
d_gene: -
j_gene: TRBJ2-1
abundance: -

CDR3nt: TGCGCCAGCAGCCAAGATCTTTGGGGGGGGGACTATGGCTACACCTTC
CDR3aa: CASSQDLWGGDYGYTF
v_gene: TRBV4-3
d_gene: -
j_gene: TRBJ1-2
abundance: -

CDR3nt: TGTGCCAGCAGTATGGCGGGGACCAGCTCCTACGAGCAGTACTTC
CDR3aa: CASSMAGTSSYEQYF
v_gene: TRBV6-1
d_gene: -
j_gene: TRBJ2-7
abundance: -

CDR3nt: TGCGCCAGCAGCCAAGATCTCAGCAGGAGCAATGAGCAGTTCTTC
CDR3aa: CASSQDLSRSNEQFF
v_gene: TRBV4-1
d_gene: -
j_gene: TRBJ2-1
abundance: few

CDR3nt: TGTGCCAGCAGATCCGACGGGAACGGCTACACCTTC
CDR3aa: CASRSDGNGYTF
v_gene: TRBV6-1
d_gene: -
j_gene: TRBJ1-2
abundance: -

CDR3nt: TGTGCCAGCAGCTTGGTCGCGGTAGGGTTCACTGAAGCTTTCTTT
CDR3aa: CASSLVAVGFTEAFF
v_gene: TRBV5-8
d_gene: -
j_gene: TRBJ1-1
abundance: -

CDR3nt: TGTGCCAGCAGCTTAGATCGAGTCTCGGGGACGGGAAACACCATATATTTT
CDR3aa: CASSLDRVSGTGNTIYF
v_gene: TRBV11-2
d_gene: -
j_gene: TRBJ1-3
abundance: -

CDR3nt: TGCGCCAGCACCGGACAGTCTAGCAATCAGCCCCAGCATTTT
CDR3aa: CASTGQSSNQPQHF
v_gene: TRBV10-2
d_gene: -
j_gene: TRBJ1-5
abundance: -

CDR3nt: TGTGCCAGCAGTTTAGTACAGGGAGTCTACGAGCAGTACTTC
CDR3aa: CASSLVQGVYEQYF
v_gene: TRBV27
d_gene: -
j_gene: TRBJ2-7
abundance: once

CDR3nt: TGTGCCAGCAGCGCAGAAGGGTTTGGGGAGCAGTTCTTC
CDR3aa: CASSAEGFGEQFF
v_gene: TRBV7-9
d_gene: -
j_gene: TRBJ2-1
abundance: -

CDR3nt: TGTGCCAGCAGGTCAGGGGTGAGCAGAGATACGCAGTATTTT
CDR3aa: CASRSGVSRDTQYF
v_gene: TRBV6-5
d_gene: -
j_gene: TRBJ2-3
abundance: -

CDR3nt: TGTGCCAGCAGCTTAGGGACAGGGGATTTGAATGAAAAACTGTTTTTT
CDR3aa: CASSLGTGDLNEKLFF
v_gene: TRBV7-9
d_gene: TRBD1
j_gene: TRBJ1-4
abundance: -

CDR3nt: TGTGCCAGTAGTATAGATATCAAGCGGGCGGGGAATTCCTACAATGAGCAGTTCTTC
CDR3aa: CASSIDIKRAGNSYNEQFF
v_gene: TRBV19
d_gene: -
j_gene: TRBJ2-1
abundance: -

CDR3nt: TGCGCCAGCAGCCTCTCAGGCAGCAGCGGGGGAACCTACGAGCAGTACTTC
CDR3aa: CASSLSGSSGGTYEQYF
v_gene: TRBV4-1
d_gene: TRBD2
j_gene: TRBJ2-7
abundance: -

CDR3nt: TGTGCCAGCAGCCAAGGACTAGCGGGGGCGGACAATGAGCAGTTCTTC
CDR3aa: CASSQGLAGADNEQFF
v_gene: TRBV4-2
d_gene: TRBD2
j_gene: TRBJ2-1
abundance: -

CDR3nt: TGTGCCAGCTCACCCTCGGACAGGGTGGGGTACGAGCAGTACTTC
CDR3aa: CASSPSDRVGYEQYF
v_gene: TRBV18
d_gene: TRBD1
j_gene: TRBJ2-7
abundance: -

CDR3nt: TGCGCCAGCCGCTACTCCACGGGATCGGAGACCCAGTACTTC
CDR3aa: CASRYSTGSETQYF
v_gene: TRBV5-1
d_gene: -
j_gene: TRBJ2-5
abundance: once

CDR3nt: TGCGCCAGCAGCTTGGACGCACAGGACTATGGCTACACCTTC
CDR3aa: CASSLDAQDYGYTF
v_gene: TRBV5-1
d_gene: -
j_gene: TRBJ1-2
abundance: -

CDR3nt: TGTGCCAGCAGTTTAAAGGGGCGCGAGCAGTACTTC
CDR3aa: CASSLKGREQYF
v_gene: TRBV27
d_gene: -
j_gene: TRBJ2-7
abundance: -

CDR3nt: TGTGCCATCAGTGACAGGAGGCAGAACACTGAAGCTTTCTTT
CDR3aa: CAISDRRQNTEAFF
v_gene: TRBV10-3
d_gene: -
j_gene: TRBJ1-1
abundance: -

CDR3nt: TGTGCCAGCAGCCCTTCCGGGACATTTGGAGGCTACACCTTC
CDR3aa: CASSPSGTFGGYTF
v_gene: TRBV7-9
d_gene: -
j_gene: TRBJ1-2
abundance: -

CDR3nt: TGCGCCAATCACCCCACCTACGAGCAGTACTTC
CDR3aa: CANHPTYEQYF
v_gene: TRBV10-1
d_gene: -
j_gene: TRBJ2-7
abundance: -

CDR3nt: TGTGCCAGCAGCTTAGAGGTGTGGGGCACTGAAGCTTTCTTT
CDR3aa: CASSLEVWGTEAFF
v_gene: TRBV7-9
d_gene: -
j_gene: TRBJ1-1
abundance: -

CDR3nt: TGTGCCAGCAGCGTGGACAGGGGACGTACTGAAGCTTTCTTT
CDR3aa: CASSVDRGRTEAFF
v_gene: TRBV5-4
d_gene: TRBD1
j_gene: TRBJ1-1
abundance: -

CDR3nt: TGTGCCAGCAGTGTGGACAGGGGTTTTAACGAGCAGTACTTC
CDR3aa: CASSVDRGFNEQYF
v_gene: TRBV2
d_gene: TRBD1
j_gene: TRBJ2-7
abundance: -

CDR3nt: TGTGCCAGTACCCAAAGGGGCGATCCCGCGAACTATGGCTACACCTTC
CDR3aa: CASTQRGDPANYGYTF
v_gene: TRBV19
d_gene: -
j_gene: TRBJ1-2
abundance: -

CDR3nt: TGTGCCAGCAGCTTAGGGACAGGCCCAGGGAGGAACACTGAAGCTTTCTTT
CDR3aa: CASSLGTGPGRNTEAFF
v_gene: TRBV5-6
d_gene: TRBD1
j_gene: TRBJ1-1
abundance: -

CDR3nt: TGTGCTAGTGGTTTCCCCGGGACGAGCGTTCGTGGCTACACCTTC
CDR3aa: CASGFPGTSVRGYTF
v_gene: TRBV12-5
d_gene: -
j_gene: TRBJ1-2
abundance: once

CDR3nt: TGTGCCAGCCGGACAGGTCCTAGAGAGCAGTACTTC
CDR3aa: CASRTGPREQYF
v_gene: TRBV6-5
d_gene: TRBD1
j_gene: TRBJ2-7
abundance: -

CDR3nt: TGTGCCAGCAGCTTTTCGGCTACTTCTATACCTGGGGCCAACGTCCTGACTTTC
CDR3aa: CASSFSATSIPGANVLTF
v_gene: TRBV5-6
d_gene: -
j_gene: TRBJ2-6
abundance: -

CDR3nt: TGTGCCAGCAGCCCCCATACAATGACAGGGGGAAACACTGAAGCTTTCTTT
CDR3aa: CASSPHTMTGGNTEAFF
v_gene: TRBV4-2
d_gene: TRBD1
j_gene: TRBJ1-1
abundance: few

CDR3nt: TGTGCCAGCAGTTATTACAGGGGAAGGTATTCCGAGCAGTACTTC
CDR3aa: CASSYYRGRYSEQYF
v_gene: TRBV6-5
d_gene: TRBD1
j_gene: TRBJ2-7
abundance: -

CDR3nt: TGTGCCAGCAGCGAGGCCAGGGGGCGCGGTGCCGGGGAGCTGTTTTTT
CDR3aa: CASSEARGRGAGELFF
v_gene: TRBV9
d_gene: TRBD1
j_gene: TRBJ2-2
abundance: -

CDR3nt: TGTGCCAGCAGCGTAGGTTGGGGGGCGCATTCCTACGAGCAGTACTTC
CDR3aa: CASSVGWGAHSYEQYF
v_gene: TRBV9
d_gene: -
j_gene: TRBJ2-7
abundance: -

CDR3nt: TGTGCCAGTAGCCCCAATTGGGCGGGGTACTATGGCTACACCTTC
CDR3aa: CASSPNWAGYYGYTF
v_gene: TRBV19
d_gene: -
j_gene: TRBJ1-2
abundance: -

CDR3nt: TGTGCCAGCAGTGGAACAGGGGCCCCGAGCAATCAGCCCCAGCATTTT
CDR3aa: CASSGTGAPSNQPQHF
v_gene: TRBV25-1
d_gene: TRBD1
j_gene: TRBJ1-5
abundance: once

CDR3nt: TGTGCCAGCAGTCAGGACAGCCCGATCTACGAGCAGTACTTC
CDR3aa: CASSQDSPIYEQYF
v_gene: TRBV21-1
d_gene: -
j_gene: TRBJ2-7
abundance: -

CDR3nt: TGTGCCAGTAGTATTGGGCCGGGAAGCTATTCACCCCTCCACTTT
CDR3aa: CASSIGPGSYSPLHF
v_gene: TRBV19
d_gene: -
j_gene: TRBJ1-6
abundance: -

CDR3nt: TGTGCCAGCAGCCCTCGGGGGCGCGACACCTACGAGCAGTACTTC
CDR3aa: CASSPRGRDTYEQYF
v_gene: TRBV7-8
d_gene: -
j_gene: TRBJ2-7
abundance: -

CDR3nt: TGTGCCAGTGGGGTAGGGTCGCTCTCTGGAAACACCATATATTTT
CDR3aa: CASGVGSLSGNTIYF
v_gene: TRBV6-6
d_gene: -
j_gene: TRBJ1-3
abundance: -

CDR3nt: TGCGCCAGCAGCTTGCCAGACCTGAGGACTGTGGAGCTAACGAACACCGGGGAGCTGTTTTTT
CDR3aa: CASSLPDLRTVELTNTGELFF
v_gene: TRBV5-1
d_gene: -
j_gene: TRBJ2-2
abundance: -

CDR3nt: TGTGCCAGCAGCGTAGGGGGGTCTGGCACTGAAGCTTTCTTT
CDR3aa: CASSVGGSGTEAFF
v_gene: TRBV9
d_gene: -
j_gene: TRBJ1-1
abundance: -